This TCR beta chain stems from a study of monozygotic twins with inflammatory bowel disease. Overall study findings and caveats: Different T cell subtypes could not be distinguished. Against healthy co-twins, IBD patients had lower TCRbeta diversity (measured by inverse Simpson).

The RNA usage for each TCR library was roughly 3.5 ug of total RNA. TCRdb reprocessed the 5' RACE reads and keeps a single row for each CDR3 protein, giving no DNA. In total, the table holds over 110,000 distinct CDR3 sequences. A remark on this clonotype: The target antigen is unknown.

Germline assignment: CDR1 SGHTA and CDR2 FQGNSA. The CDR3 loop spans 16 amino acids. The chain joins TRBV7-2 to TRBJ2-7; TCRdb gives TRBD1 as the D gene, but with no DNA this cannot be confirmed. Sequencing was performed on blood. The clonotype originates from a human donor with ulcerative colitis or Crohn's disease, or a healthy co-twin of an affected twin (not recorded which). This chain's CDR3 is CASSLALTGAAYEQYF.